Presented here are 25 T cell receptor beta chains from one specimen sequenced in a study of OX40 agonist ivuxolimab in advanced cancers. Profiling relied on immunoSEQ multiplex PCR, and the TCRdb table lists in-frame clones only, not all of them. The sample records approximately 64,000 clones, around 81% being singletons. Here the sequenced sample was CD4+ or CD8+ T cells sorted from blood, taken in a trial of the OX40 agonist ivuxolimab. The receptors shown here come from an adult with an advanced solid tumor such as melanoma, head and neck, liver or kidney cancer.

As DNA, the CDR3 is TGTGCCAGCAGTTTCGTAGGGGTTAGCAATCAGCCCCAGCATTTT. Translation: CASSFVGVSNQPQHF. The V gene is TRBV27, the J gene TRBJ1-5, with a weak D call TRBD1 (5 bases). Germline V lookup: CDR1 MNHEY, CDR2 SMNVEV (reference sequence). Trimming took 3 bases from V and 0 from J, leaving 9 bases between them. This CDR3 is built from 15 residues.

The chain carries TRBV5-4 and TRBJ1-3; D possibly corresponds to TRBD1 (5 bases). The germline V and J ends were trimmed by 0 bases and 4 bases, with 8 bases remaining between them. Per germline, CDR1 SGHNT and CDR2 YYREEE (reference sequence). CDR3 length: 14 residues. CDR3 bases: TGTGCCAGCAGCTTGGAAAGGGGAGGAAACACCATATATTTT. It translates to CASSLERGGNTIYF.

V and J are TRBV28 and TRBJ1-5, with D possibly TRBD1 on 5 matching bases. The V gene lost 7 bases and the J gene lost 3 bases, with 13 bases spanning the gap. The CDR3 spans 14 residues. Germline assignment: CDR1 MDHEN and CDR2 SYDVKM. Here the CDR3 reads CASTRGDTNQPQHF. CDR3 bases: TGTGCCAGCACAAGAGGGGATACCAATCAGCCCCAGCATTTT.

CDR3 region: CSVLASGHTGELFF. The DNA of the CDR3 is TGCAGCGTTCTCGCTAGCGGCCACACCGGGGAGCTGTTTTTT. The J gene is TRBJ2-2, the V gene TRBV29-1; TRBD2 agrees at 7 bases. Germline CDR1 SQVTM, CDR2 ANQGSEA. CDR3 length: 14 amino acids. V lost 5 bases, J lost 3 bases, and 6 bases stayed unmatched.

The chain combines TRBV15 with TRBJ1-1; 10 nucleotides line up with TRBD1. Germline CDR1 reads LNHNV; CDR2 reads YYDKDF (reference sequence). J was trimmed by 7 bases and V by 3 bases; bases with no gene match: 5. The CDR3 has 14 amino acids. CDR3 nucleotide sequence: TGTGCCACCAGCAGTGACAGGGGGCAGGGTGAAGCTTTCTTT. This sequence encodes CATSSDRGQGEAFF.

This clone was counted between two and nine times. In DNA form, the CDR3 reads TGTGCCAGCAGCAAAGAGCAGCCCTACGAGCAGTACTTC. Its protein product is CASSKEQPYEQYF. This chain uses TRBV7-2 with TRBJ2-7; D is undetermined. CDR1 and CDR2 (germline): SGHTA, FQGNSA. The V and J ends lost 5 bases and 2 bases respectively, with 10 bases between them. The CDR3 spans 13 residues. Supplemented by reference TRBV7-2 and TRBJ2-7, the full variable domain reads GAGVSQSPSNKVTEKGKDVELRCDPISGHTALYWYRQSLGQGLEFLIYFQGNSAPDKSGLPSDRFSAERTGGSVSTLTIQRTQQEDSAVYLCASSKEQPYEQYFGPGTRLTVT.

V gene TRBV6-1 combines with J gene TRBJ2-7, with unresolved D. Trimming shortened V by 0 bases and J by 3 bases, and 15 bases separated the two germline ends. Germline values: CDR1 MNHNS, CDR2 SASEGT. This CDR3 is built from 16 residues. CDR3 DNA: TGTGCCAGCAGTGAAGCGATGTCGAGCAGGCGCTACGAGCAGTACTTC. Translating it yields CASSEAMSSRRYEQYF.

This chain connects TRBV2 to TRBJ1-1, with D tentatively TRBD1 (5 bases). The CDR3 spans 14 residues. The germline gives CDR1 SNHLY, CDR2 FYNNEI. V lost 6 bases and J 2 bases, leaving 13 bases between the germline ends. The CDR3 region has the DNA TGTGCCAGCAGGGGAAGGACACTCAACACTGAAGCTTTCTTT. This gives the protein CASRGRTLNTEAFF.

The CDR3 sequence: CASSLAPSGDTQYF. The CDR3 nucleotides are TGTGCCAGCAGCTTAGCCCCTAGCGGAGATACGCAGTATTTT. This chain links TRBV7-6 with TRBJ2-3; 7 positions match TRBD2. V gave up 0 bases and J gave up 5 bases; unmatched junction bases: 2. Germline loops: CDR1 SGHVS, CDR2 FNYEAQ. The CDR3 is 14 residues long.

The chain uses TRBV7-8 and TRBJ2-7; D remains ambiguous. This CDR3 spans 15 amino acids. Germline CDR1 and CDR2: SGHVS and FQNEAQ. The ends were cut back, 6 bases at V and 5 bases at J, with 20 bases in the middle. As DNA, the CDR3 is TGTGCCAGCAGTCTCGGAGCCTCCTACCATGACGAGCAGTACTTC. This sequence encodes CASSLGASYHDEQYF. Based on the CDR3 plus reference TRBV7-8 and TRBJ2-7, the full variable domain is GAGVSQSPRYKVAKRGQDVALRCDPISGHVSLFWYQQALGQGPEFLTYFQNEAQLDKSGLPSDRFFAERPEGSVSTLKIQRTQQEDSAVYLCASSLGASYHDEQYFGPGTRLTVT.

The rearrangement links TRBV7-2 to TRBJ2-5; possible D gene TRBD1, 6 bases. This CDR3 is 15 amino acids long. CDR1 is SGHTA, CDR2 FQGNSA, per germline. V was cut by 2 bases and J by 2 bases, with 12 bases left in between. CDR3 DNA: TGTGCCAGCAGCTTACAGGGACAAGAACAAGAGACCCAGTACTTC. This codes for CASSLQGQEQETQYF.

CDR3 DNA: TGTGCCAGCAGCTCCACTAGCGTGGAGACCCAGTACTTC. It yields the protein CASSSTSVETQYF. V and J are TRBV7-3 and TRBJ2-5; 7 nucleotides match TRBD2. The trim removed 4 bases at V and 5 bases at J, leaving 4 bases unmatched. Germline loops: CDR1 SGHTA, CDR2 FQGTGA. The CDR3 contains 13 residues.

J is TRBJ2-1 and V is TRBV11-3; D not certain. CDR1 and CDR2 (germline): SGHNT, YENEEA. The CDR3 sequence is 11 residues long. V dropped 2 bases and J dropped 13 bases, with 9 bases sitting between them. CDR3 sequence (DNA): TGTGCCAGCAGCTTAAGAGCTGACCAGTTCTTC. Translated: CASSLRADQFF. The full variable domain, rest sourced from reference TRBV11-3 and TRBJ2-1, is EAGVVQSPRYKIIEKKQPVAFWCNPISGHNTLYWYLQNLGQGPELLIRYENEEAVDDSQLPKDRFSAERLKGVDSTLKIQPAELGDSAVYLCASSLRADQFFGPGTRLTVL.

The chain employs TRBV28 and TRBJ2-3; D is ambiguous. The V end lost 8 bases, the J end lost 1 base, and 7 bases lay between the germline ends. The germline V gene has CDR1 MDHEN and CDR2 SYDVKM. This CDR3 spans 12 amino acids. The CDR3 loop reads CASGFRTDTQYF. The CDR3 region has the DNA TGTGCCAGCGGGTTTCGCACAGATACGCAGTATTTT.

This clone came up a few times. The chain combines TRBV11-2 with TRBJ2-7, with D possibly being TRBD2 (5 bases). There are 15 residues in the CDR3. The V gene's germline CDR1 is SGHAT and CDR2 FQNNGV. V was cut by 3 bases and J by 2 bases, with 14 bases left in between. CDR3 nucleotides: TGTGCCAGCAGCTTCGGACTCAGCCCCACCTACGAGCAGTACTTC. It yields the protein CASSFGLSPTYEQYF.

This chain links TRBV19 with TRBJ1-5, with D perhaps matching TRBD1 (6 bases). Between the trimmed V and J ends, which lost 1 base and 10 bases, there was a span of 20 bases. From germline, CDR1 is LNHDA and CDR2 SQIVND (reference sequence). The CDR3 runs 16 residues. The CDR3 bases are TGTGCCAGTAGTATAGCCGGGGGCCCGGGGGGATCCCCCCAGCATTTT. It specifies CASSIAGGPGGSPQHF.

The V call is TRBV28, the J call TRBJ1-5; D remains ambiguous. The V gene lost 7 bases and the J gene lost 6 bases, with 13 bases spanning the gap. Germline CDR1 is MDHEN and CDR2 is SYDVKM. The CDR3 is 13 amino acids. The CDR3 sequence: CASTLAKGQPQHF. The CDR3 DNA follows: TGTGCCAGCACCCTGGCCAAAGGTCAGCCCCAGCATTTT.

The rearrangement uses TRBV9 and TRBJ2-5, with D perhaps TRBD1 or TRBD2 (5 bases each). Between the trimmed V and J ends, which lost 0 bases and 10 bases, there was a span of 13 bases. This CDR3 comprises 13 residues. CDR1 and CDR2 from the germline V gene are SGDLS and YYNGEE. CDR3 residues: CASSVGDGGSQYF. CDR3 DNA: TGTGCCAGCAGCGTAGGGGACGGAGGAAGCCAGTACTTC.

The CDR3 is CASRGRARETQYF. CDR3 in DNA: TGTGCCAGCAGGGGGAGGGCCCGTGAGACCCAGTACTTC. This chain connects TRBV14 to TRBJ2-5; TRBD2 aligns across 7 bases. CDR1 is SGHDN and CDR2 is FVKESK in the germline V gene. The J segment lost 5 bases and the V segment lost 6 bases, leaving 6 bases of the junction unmatched. The CDR3 loop spans 13 amino acids.

This rearrangement joins TRBV7-2 to TRBJ2-1; TRBD2 matches at 13 bases. The V and J ends lost 4 bases and 9 bases, in that order; junction bases with no gene match: 6. Germline V CDR1 and CDR2: SGHTA, FQGNSA. The CDR3 runs 15 residues. CDR3 region: CASSSRLAGGGEQFF. DNA of the CDR3: TGTGCCAGCAGCTCCCGACTAGCGGGAGGTGGTGAGCAGTTCTTC. The full variable domain, rest sourced from reference TRBV7-2 and TRBJ2-1, is GAGVSQSPSNKVTEKGKDVELRCDPISGHTALYWYRQSLGQGLEFLIYFQGNSAPDKSGLPSDRFSAERTGGSVSTLTIQRTQQEDSAVYLCASSSRLAGGGEQFFGPGTRLTVL.

The chain joins TRBV11-2 to TRBJ2-1; TRBD2 matches 11 bases. V dropped 7 bases and J dropped 3; count of bases not matched to a gene: 5. From germline, CDR1 is SGHAT and CDR2 FQNNGV. The CDR3 extends over 15 amino acids. CDR3 sequence: CASILGTSGYNEQFF. In nucleotides, the CDR3 is TGTGCCAGCATTCTAGGGACTAGCGGCTACAATGAGCAGTTCTTC.

The genes are TRBV11-2 and TRBJ2-5; TRBD2 agrees at 8 bases. CDR3 length equals 19 residues. V gave up 5 bases and J gave up 5 bases; unmatched junction bases: 22. Germline V gene sequence: CDR1 SGHAT, CDR2 FQNNGV. CDR3 amino acids: CASSMPAGEGSTMRETQYF. CDR3 coding DNA: TGTGCCAGCAGCATGCCAGCGGGGGAGGGTTCCACCATGCGGGAGACCCAGTACTTC.

This clone was picked up a small number of times. The genes are TRBV28 and TRBJ2-7; maybe TRBD2 (5 bases). Germline CDR1 is MDHEN and CDR2 is SYDVKM. The CDR3 extends over 17 amino acids. V lost 5 bases, J lost 0 bases, and 20 bases lay in between. The CDR3 DNA sequence: TGTGCCAGCAGTCAAGGACTTCGACATCTGAGCTCCTACGAGCAGTACTTC. This gives the protein CASSQGLRHLSSYEQYF.

This sequence joins TRBV2 and TRBJ2-3, with 11 positions matching TRBD1. CDR1 is SNHLY, CDR2 FYNNEI, per germline. V dropped 6 bases and J dropped 4; count of bases not matched to a gene: 3. The CDR3 covers 14 residues. This CDR3 is CASSGQGAADTQYF. The CDR3 region has the DNA TGTGCCAGCAGCGGACAGGGGGCGGCAGATACGCAGTATTTT.

This chain links TRBV6-4 with TRBJ2-5, with 12 nucleotides matching TRBD2. Looked up from germline, CDR1 is MRHNA and CDR2 is SNTAGT. The CDR3 runs to 13 residues. V shed 11 bases, J shed 5 bases, and the junction held 6 bases outside the gene matches. The CDR3 nucleotides read TGTGCCGGATCTAGCGGGAGGGCCGAGACCCAGTACTTC. Protein: CAGSSGRAETQYF.